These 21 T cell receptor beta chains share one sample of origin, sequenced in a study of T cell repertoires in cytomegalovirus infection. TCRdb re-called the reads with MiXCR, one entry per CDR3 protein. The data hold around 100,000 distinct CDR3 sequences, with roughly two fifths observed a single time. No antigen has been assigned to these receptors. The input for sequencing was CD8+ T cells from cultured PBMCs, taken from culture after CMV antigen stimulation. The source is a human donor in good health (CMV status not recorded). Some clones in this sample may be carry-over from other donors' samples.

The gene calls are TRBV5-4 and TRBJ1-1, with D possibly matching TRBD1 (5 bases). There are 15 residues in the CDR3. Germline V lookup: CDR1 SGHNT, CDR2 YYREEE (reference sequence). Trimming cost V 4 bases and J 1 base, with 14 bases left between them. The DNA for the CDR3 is TGTGCCAGCAGCCCCTGGGGCGGAACGAACACTGAAGCTTTCTTT. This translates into CASSPWGGTNTEAFF.

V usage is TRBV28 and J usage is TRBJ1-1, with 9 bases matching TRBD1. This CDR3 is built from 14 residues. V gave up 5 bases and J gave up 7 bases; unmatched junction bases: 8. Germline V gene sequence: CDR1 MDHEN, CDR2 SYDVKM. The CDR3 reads CASSPGQGKLEAFF. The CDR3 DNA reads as TGTGCCAGCAGTCCAGGACAGGGGAAACTTGAAGCTTTCTTT.

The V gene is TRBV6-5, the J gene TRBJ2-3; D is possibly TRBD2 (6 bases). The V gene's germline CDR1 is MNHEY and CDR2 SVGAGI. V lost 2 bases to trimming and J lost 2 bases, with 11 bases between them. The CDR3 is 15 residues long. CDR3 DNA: TGTGCCAGCAGTTACGGCGGGGTCTACACAGATACGCAGTATTTT. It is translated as CASSYGGVYTDTQYF.

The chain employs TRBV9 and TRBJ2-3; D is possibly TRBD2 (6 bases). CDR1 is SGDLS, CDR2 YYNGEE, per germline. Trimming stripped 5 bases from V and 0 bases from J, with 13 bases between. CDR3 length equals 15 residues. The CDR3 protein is CASRPGDFSTDTQYF. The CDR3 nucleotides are TGTGCCAGCAGACCCGGGGACTTTAGCACAGATACGCAGTATTTT.

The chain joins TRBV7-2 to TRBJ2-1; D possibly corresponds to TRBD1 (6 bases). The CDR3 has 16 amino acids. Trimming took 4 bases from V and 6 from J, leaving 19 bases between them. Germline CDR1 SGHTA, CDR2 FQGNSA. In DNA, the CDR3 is TGTGCCAGCAGCTCTGCCCCAGGGGCGGTAGGCAATGAGCAGTTCTTC. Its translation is CASSSAPGAVGNEQFF.

CDR3 residues: CASSLGFGGHTDTQYF. The DNA of the CDR3 is TGTGCCAGCAGCTTAGGTTTCGGGGGCCACACAGATACGCAGTATTTT. The chain recombines TRBV11-2 with TRBJ2-3; either TRBD1 or TRBD2 may supply D (6 bases each). There are 16 residues in the CDR3. Germline V gene data show CDR1 as SGHAT and CDR2 as FQNNGV. Between the trimmed V and J ends, which lost 1 base and 2 bases, there was a span of 13 bases.

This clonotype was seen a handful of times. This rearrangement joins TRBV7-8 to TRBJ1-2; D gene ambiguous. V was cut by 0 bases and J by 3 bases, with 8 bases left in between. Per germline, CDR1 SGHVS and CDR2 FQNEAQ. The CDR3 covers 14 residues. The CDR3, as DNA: TGTGCCAGCAGCTTAGCCTGGGCAGACTATGGCTACACCTTC. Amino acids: CASSLAWADYGYTF. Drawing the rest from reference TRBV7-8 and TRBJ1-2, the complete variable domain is GAGVSQSPRYKVAKRGQDVALRCDPISGHVSLFWYQQALGQGPEFLTYFQNEAQLDKSGLPSDRFFAERPEGSVSTLKIQRTQQEDSAVYLCASSLAWADYGYTFGSGTRLTVV.

The CDR3 sequence: CASRATGGTTETQYF. CDR3 DNA sequence: TGTGCCAGCAGGGCTACCGGGGGGACCACAGAGACCCAGTACTTC. This chain uses TRBV7-2 with TRBJ2-5, with 7 bases lining up with TRBD2. Looked up from germline, CDR1 is SGHTA and CDR2 is FQGNSA. The CDR3 is 15 amino acids. J gave up 4 bases and V 6 bases, and 11 bases lay outside the gene matches.

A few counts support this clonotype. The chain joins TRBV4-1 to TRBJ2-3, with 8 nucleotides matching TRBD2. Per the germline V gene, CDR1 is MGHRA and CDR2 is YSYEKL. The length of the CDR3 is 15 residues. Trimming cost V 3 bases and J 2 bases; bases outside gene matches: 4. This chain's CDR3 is CASSQVAGSTDTQYF. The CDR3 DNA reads TGCGCCAGCAGCCAGGTAGCGGGGTCCACAGATACGCAGTATTTT.

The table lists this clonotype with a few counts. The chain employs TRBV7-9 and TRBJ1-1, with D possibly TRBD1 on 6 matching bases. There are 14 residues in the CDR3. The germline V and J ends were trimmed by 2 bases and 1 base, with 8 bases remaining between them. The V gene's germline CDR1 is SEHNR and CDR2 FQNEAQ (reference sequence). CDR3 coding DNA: TGTGCCAGCAGCTTAACGACAGGGAACACTGAAGCTTTCTTT. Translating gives CASSLTTGNTEAFF.

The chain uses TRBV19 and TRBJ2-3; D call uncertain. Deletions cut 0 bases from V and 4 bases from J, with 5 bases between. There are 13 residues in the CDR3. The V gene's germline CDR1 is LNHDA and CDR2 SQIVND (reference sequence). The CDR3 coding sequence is TGTGCCAGTAGTATAGAAGGTTCAGATACGCAGTATTTT. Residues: CASSIEGSDTQYF.

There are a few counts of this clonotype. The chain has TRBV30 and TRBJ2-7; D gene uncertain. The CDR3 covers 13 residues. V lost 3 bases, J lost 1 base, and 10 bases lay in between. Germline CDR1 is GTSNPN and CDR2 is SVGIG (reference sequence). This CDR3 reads CAWRAHASYEQYF. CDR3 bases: TGTGCCTGGAGAGCCCATGCATCCTACGAGCAGTACTTC.

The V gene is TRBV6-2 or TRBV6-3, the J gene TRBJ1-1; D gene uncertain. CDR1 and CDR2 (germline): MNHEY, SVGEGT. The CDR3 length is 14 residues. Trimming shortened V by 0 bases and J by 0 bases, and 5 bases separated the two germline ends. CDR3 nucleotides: TGTGCCAGCAGTTACTCGGCCTTGAACACTGAAGCTTTCTTT. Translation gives CASSYSALNTEAFF.

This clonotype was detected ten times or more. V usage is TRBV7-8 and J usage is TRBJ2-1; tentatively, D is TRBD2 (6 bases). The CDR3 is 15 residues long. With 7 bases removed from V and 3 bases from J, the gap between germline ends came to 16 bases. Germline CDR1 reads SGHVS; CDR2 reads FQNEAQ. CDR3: CASTPLGGNYNEQFF. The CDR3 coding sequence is TGTGCCAGCACCCCCTTAGGAGGGAACTACAATGAGCAGTTCTTC.

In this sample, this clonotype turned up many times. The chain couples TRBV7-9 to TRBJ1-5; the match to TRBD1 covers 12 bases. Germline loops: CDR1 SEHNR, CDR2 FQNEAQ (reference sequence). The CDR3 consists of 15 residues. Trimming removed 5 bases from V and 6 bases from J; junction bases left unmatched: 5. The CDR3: CASSPRDRGPQPQHF. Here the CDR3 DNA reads TGTGCCAGCAGCCCGAGGGACAGGGGGCCTCAGCCCCAGCATTTT.

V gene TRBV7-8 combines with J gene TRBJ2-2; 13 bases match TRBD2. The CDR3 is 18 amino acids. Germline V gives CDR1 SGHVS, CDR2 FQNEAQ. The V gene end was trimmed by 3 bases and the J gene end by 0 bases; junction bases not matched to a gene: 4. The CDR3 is CASSFGGLAGSNTGELFF. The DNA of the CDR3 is TGTGCCAGCAGCTTTGGGGGACTAGCGGGGTCGAACACCGGGGAGCTGTTTTTT.

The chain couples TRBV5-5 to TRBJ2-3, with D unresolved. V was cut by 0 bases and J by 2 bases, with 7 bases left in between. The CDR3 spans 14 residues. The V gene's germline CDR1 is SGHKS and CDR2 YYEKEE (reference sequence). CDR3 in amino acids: CASSLDGLTDTQYF. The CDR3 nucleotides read TGTGCCAGCAGCTTGGACGGGCTCACAGATACGCAGTATTTT.

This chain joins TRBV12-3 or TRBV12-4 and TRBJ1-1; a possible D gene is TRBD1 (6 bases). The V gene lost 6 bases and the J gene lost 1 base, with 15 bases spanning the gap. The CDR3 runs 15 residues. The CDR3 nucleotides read TGTGCCAGCAGGACCCTAAGGGGGTGGAACACTGAAGCTTTCTTT. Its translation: CASRTLRGWNTEAFF.

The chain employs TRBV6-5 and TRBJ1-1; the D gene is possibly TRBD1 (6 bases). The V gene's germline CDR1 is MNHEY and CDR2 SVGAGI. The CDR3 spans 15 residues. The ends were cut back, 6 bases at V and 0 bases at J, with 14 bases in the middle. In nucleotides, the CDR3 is TGTGCCAGCAGGCCGGACAGTTTTTTGAACACTGAAGCTTTCTTT. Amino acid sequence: CASRPDSFLNTEAFF.

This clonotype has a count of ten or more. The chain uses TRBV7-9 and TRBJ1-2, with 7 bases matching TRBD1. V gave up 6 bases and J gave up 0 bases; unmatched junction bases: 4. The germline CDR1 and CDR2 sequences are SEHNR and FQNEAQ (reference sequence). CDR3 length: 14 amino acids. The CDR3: CASSSGQANYGYTF. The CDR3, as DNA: TGTGCCAGCAGTTCAGGACAGGCTAACTATGGCTACACCTTC.

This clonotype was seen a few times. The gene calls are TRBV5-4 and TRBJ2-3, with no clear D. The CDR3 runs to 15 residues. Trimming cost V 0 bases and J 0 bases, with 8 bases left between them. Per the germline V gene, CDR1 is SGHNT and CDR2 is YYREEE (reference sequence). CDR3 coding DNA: TGTGCCAGCAGCTTGGCCCAGCTTAGCACAGATACGCAGTATTTT. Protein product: CASSLAQLSTDTQYF.